This is a list of T cell receptor beta chains from one sample in a study of identical twins. TCRdb fed the 5' RACE reads into MiXCR, producing one record per CDR3 protein. The sample has about 260,000 distinct CDR3 sequences, about 7.3% seen once. The data were also submitted as part of a second study, on yellow fever vaccine responses in identical twins.

The source material was memory (CD45RO+) T cells sorted from blood. The receptors derive from a woman in her late teens or twenties in good health. CDR3s include the opening cysteine and the closing phenylalanine or tryptophan. Fields, in order: V gene, J gene, D gene, clone size, CDR3 DNA, CDR3 protein. D genes are given only for firm matches. Clone size is not always given. Where it is, it says once, few, many or a class for expanded clones.

>TRBV7-6|TRBJ2-7|-|few
TGTGCCAGCAGCTTAGCGAAGGACAGATACTACGAGCAGTACTTC
CASSLAKDRYYEQYF
>TRBV24-1|TRBJ2-5|TRBD2|few
TGTGCCACCAGTACCCCGCTAGCGGCCGAGCAAGAGACCCAGTACTTC
CATSTPLAAEQETQYF
>TRBV12-3/TRBV12-4|TRBJ1-3|-|many
TGTGCCAGCAGTCCCCGAGGACAAGGAGACACCATATATTTT
CASSPRGQGDTIYF
>TRBV12-3/TRBV12-4|TRBJ1-3|-|-
TGTGCCAGCAACCGCGAGGGAGCTGGAAACACCATATATTTT
CASNREGAGNTIYF
>TRBV7-8|TRBJ1-4|-|few
TGTGCCAGCAGCCTCCGGACTGGTGAAAAACTGTTTTTT
CASSLRTGEKLFF
>TRBV15|TRBJ2-1|-|few
TGTGCCACCAGCAGAGGACTTGATAAGAGCTCCTACAATGAGCAGTTCTTC
CATSRGLDKSSYNEQFF
>TRBV6-1|TRBJ2-3|-|few
TGTGCCAGCACGTACGGGATGCAGGGGATGAGCACAGATACGCAGTATTTT
CASTYGMQGMSTDTQYF
>TRBV5-6|TRBJ2-5|-|-
TGTGCCAGCAGCTTGGCCGTGGCAGTCCAAGAGACCCAGTACTTC
CASSLAVAVQETQYF
>TRBV28|TRBJ1-2|TRBD1|many
TGTGCCAGCAGTTTAGGGACAGGGGGCATCTATGGCTACACCTTC
CASSLGTGGIYGYTF
>TRBV14|TRBJ1-1|-|-
TGTGCCAGCATCTCTAATAGTGGCAGCGAAGCTTTCTTT
CASISNSGSEAFF
>TRBV5-1|TRBJ1-2|-|many
TGCGCCAGCAGCTTTCAAGACTATGGCTACACCTTC
CASSFQDYGYTF
>TRBV5-6|TRBJ1-2|-|-
TGTGCCAGCAGCCCCGGGTGGGGCTACACCTTC
CASSPGWGYTF
>TRBV20-1|TRBJ2-5|TRBD1|-
TGCAGTGCCAGAGAGGCCCTTGGGACAGGGACAGAGACCCAGTACTTC
CSAREALGTGTETQYF
>TRBV28|TRBJ1-3|-|many
TGTGCCAGCAGTTTCCCAAACTCTGGAAACACCATATATTTT
CASSFPNSGNTIYF
>TRBV7-2|TRBJ2-4|TRBD1|-
TGTGCCAGCAGCCAACGACAGGGGGAAAACATTCAGTACTTC
CASSQRQGENIQYF
>TRBV7-2|TRBJ2-5|-|few
TGTGCCAGCAGCTTAGGGCTTTCAGCGCCGGTCCAAGAGACCCAGTACTTC
CASSLGLSAPVQETQYF
>TRBV27|TRBJ2-1|TRBD1|many
TGTGCCAGCAGTCACCGACAGGGGAACAATGAGCAGTTCTTC
CASSHRQGNNEQFF
>TRBV12-3/TRBV12-4|TRBJ2-1|-|many
TGTGCCAGCAGTTTATTGCGGGATGAGCAGTTCTTC
CASSLLRDEQFF
>TRBV6-1|TRBJ1-1|-|-
TGTGCCAGCACGCAGGAGGAAAGGCTCCGGGGGGCTGAAGCTTTCTTT
CASTQEERLRGAEAFF
>TRBV12-3/TRBV12-4|TRBJ2-4|-|many
TGTGCCAGCAGTTTAAGTTCGGGGGGCCGGGGAAACATTCAGTACTTC
CASSLSSGGRGNIQYF
>TRBV7-9|TRBJ2-2|-|many
TGTGCCAGCAGCTTGACGGGATCGGGCACCGGGGAGCTGTTTTTT
CASSLTGSGTGELFF
>TRBV12-3/TRBV12-4|TRBJ2-5|-|many
TGTGCCAGCAGTGCCGCTGTGGAGACCCAGTACTTC
CASSAAVETQYF
>TRBV19|TRBJ2-5|-|few
TGTGCCAGTAGTATTATTAACTCCCAGCAGACCCAGTACTTC
CASSIINSQQTQYF
>TRBV24-1|TRBJ2-1|-|many
TGTGCCACCAGGGCGGGCAATGAGCAGTTCTTC
CATRAGNEQFF
>TRBV5-6|TRBJ2-7|-|many
TGTGCCAGCAGCTTGGTATGGGGCTCCTACGAGCAGTACTTC
CASSLVWGSYEQYF
>TRBV12-3/TRBV12-4|TRBJ2-1|-|few
TGTGCCAGCAGTCGGGGATATTCCTACAATGAGCAGTTCTTC
CASSRGYSYNEQFF
>TRBV5-1|TRBJ2-5|TRBD2|few
TGCGCCAGCAGCGCCGGACTAGCGGGGGGTCGAGAGACCCAGTACTTC
CASSAGLAGGRETQYF
>TRBV29-1|TRBJ2-1|-|few
TGCAGCGTTGAATTGGCGGGGACCTACAATGAGCAGTTCTTC
CSVELAGTYNEQFF
>TRBV12-3/TRBV12-4|TRBJ1-1|-|few
TGTGCCAGCAAAAGGGAGGGGCACACTGAAGCTTTCTTT
CASKREGHTEAFF
>TRBV19|TRBJ2-7|-|few
TGTGCCAGTAGTACAAACAGGGAAGGCTACGAGCAGTACTTC
CASSTNREGYEQYF
>TRBV10-1|TRBJ2-7|TRBD2|few
TGCGCCAACGACCTTCGGACTAGCACATTCTACGAGCAGTACTTC
CANDLRTSTFYEQYF
>TRBV12-3/TRBV12-4|TRBJ2-3|TRBD2|many
TGTGCCAGCAGCCTGGGCACTAGCGGGAGTGATACGCAGTATTTT
CASSLGTSGSDTQYF
>TRBV7-8|TRBJ2-1|TRBD1|-
TGTGCCAGCAGCTTAGACAGGGGAGATGAGCAGTTCTTC
CASSLDRGDEQFF
>TRBV7-3|TRBJ2-1|-|-
TGTGCCAGCAGCTTAGGGGACTCGCTCAGGTACAATGAGCAGTTCTTC
CASSLGDSLRYNEQFF
>TRBV20-1|TRBJ2-1|-|many
TGCAGTGCGGGGCCGCAGGTATACAATGAGCAGTTCTTC
CSAGPQVYNEQFF
>TRBV5-1|TRBJ1-1|-|many
TGCGCCAGCAGCTTGGACGGACCGAACACTGAAGCTTTCTTT
CASSLDGPNTEAFF
>TRBV4-2|TRBJ2-6|-|many
TGTGCCAGCAGCCAAGCACAAGACGCCGGGGCCAACGTCCTGACTTTC
CASSQAQDAGANVLTF
>TRBV24-1|TRBJ2-3|-|many
TGTGCCACCATGGGGGCAGCGGATACGCAGTATTTT
CATMGAADTQYF
>TRBV20-1|TRBJ2-1|-|few
TGCAGTGCTAGAAGGGAGAGCTCCTACAATGAGCAGTTCTTC
CSARRESSYNEQFF
>TRBV7-8|TRBJ2-1|-|many
TGTGCCAGCAGCTTAGGTTCTCCGAGCTCCTACAATGAGCAGTTCTTC
CASSLGSPSSYNEQFF
>TRBV7-6|TRBJ2-2|-|few
TGTGCCAGCAGCTTAAGGGCAGGGGATTTGATCGGGGAGCTGTTTTTT
CASSLRAGDLIGELFF
>TRBV3-1|TRBJ2-5|TRBD2|-
TGTGCCAGCAGCCTACGGGGGGAGGGAGGGACCCAGTACTTC
CASSLRGEGGTQYF
>TRBV19|TRBJ2-3|TRBD2|few
TGTGCCAGTAGTATTTCGGGAGGGCCCACAGATACGCAGTATTTT
CASSISGGPTDTQYF
>TRBV20-1|TRBJ1-4|TRBD1|-
TGCAGTGCTGATAACTTACAGGGGTCGGCAAAACTGTTTTTT
CSADNLQGSAKLFF
>TRBV7-3|TRBJ2-3|TRBD2|few
TGTGCCAGCAGCCTCGGACTAGCGGGAGCGGCAGATACGCAGTATTTT
CASSLGLAGAADTQYF
>TRBV20-1|TRBJ2-6|-|many
TGCAGTGCTTTCCCTGGGGCCAACGTCCTGACTTTC
CSAFPGANVLTF
>TRBV28|TRBJ1-5|TRBD1|-
TGTGCCAGCAGTTTTTGGGGGACAGGGGAGAATCAGCCCCAGCATTTT
CASSFWGTGENQPQHF
>TRBV5-1|TRBJ2-7|-|many
TGCGCCAGCAGCTTGGAAGGGAAACCCTACGAGCAGTACTTC
CASSLEGKPYEQYF
>TRBV5-6|TRBJ2-3|TRBD1|many
TGTGCCAGCAGCTCCACGGGACAGGGGTTTCCAGATACGCAGTATTTT
CASSSTGQGFPDTQYF
>TRBV25-1|TRBJ2-1|-|-
TGTGCCAGCAGTGATTGGGGGGGGGCGAGAGAGCAGTTCTTC
CASSDWGGAREQFF
>TRBV6-5|TRBJ2-3|-|-
TGTGCCAGCACCTCACCTGGGGATACGCAGTATTTT
CASTSPGDTQYF
>TRBV20-1|TRBJ1-1|-|many
TGCAGTGCTAGCTCGGGGAACACTGAAGCTTTCTTT
CSASSGNTEAFF
>TRBV6-6|TRBJ1-1|-|few
TGTGCCAGCAGTTTAGCCGGTACCGCTGAAGCTTTCTTT
CASSLAGTAEAFF
>TRBV28|TRBJ2-2|TRBD1|few
TGTGCCGGGGGACAGGGGTCTCTGAACACCGGGGAGCTGTTTTTT
CAGGQGSLNTGELFF
>TRBV20-1|TRBJ1-2|TRBD1|few
TGCAGTGCTAGAGATTGGGGACAGGGCTATGGCTACACCTTC
CSARDWGQGYGYTF
>TRBV9|TRBJ2-2|-|few
TGTGCCAGCAGCCCCCTAGCATTCACCGGGGAGCTGTTTTTT
CASSPLAFTGELFF
>TRBV27|TRBJ2-1|-|many
TGTGCCATCCTAAATCCGGGACCTGCAAGGGATGAGCAGTTCTTC
CAILNPGPARDEQFF
>TRBV7-9|TRBJ2-7|TRBD2|many
TGTGCCAGCAGCTTAGTCGGGGGACTATATAGTTACGAGCAGTACTTC
CASSLVGGLYSYEQYF
>TRBV4-1|TRBJ2-2|-|-
TGCGCCAGCAGCCAAGATTCCGTCCCAACTACCGGGGAGCTGTTTTTT
CASSQDSVPTTGELFF